This T cell receptor beta chain was identified in a study of glioma-infiltrating T cells. Amplification of TCR alpha and beta CDR3 regions from RNA used iRepertoire nested multiplex PCR. For one-step reverse transcription and amplification, about 85-400 ng of tissue mRNA or PBMC total RNA was used. One entry per CDR3 protein, called by TCRdb with MiXCR from the multiplex PCR reads. This table holds about 130,000 distinct CDR3 sequences, around 23% found once. The CDR3 consists of 14 residues. Germline V lookup: CDR1 SGHTA, CDR2 FQGNSA. The germline V and J ends were trimmed by 5 bases and 3 bases, with 13 bases remaining between them. This clonotype has a handful of counts. The antigen is unknown. The study's findings and limits: CDR3 overlap between tissue and blood was very small. Above-expected tissue-blood divergence occurred in all gliomas, most in low-grade ones.

The TCR sequence derives from a human donor with low-grade glioma or glioblastoma, undergoing nonglioma brain surgery, or in good health (not recorded which). The genes are TRBV7-2 and TRBJ2-5; D gene uncertain. Source material: glioma tissue, nonneoplastic brain tissue, or PBMCs (not recorded which). The CDR3 nucleotides are TGTGCCAGCAGCCACCCCCTACAGAAAGAGACCCAGTACTTC. It encodes CASSHPLQKETQYF.